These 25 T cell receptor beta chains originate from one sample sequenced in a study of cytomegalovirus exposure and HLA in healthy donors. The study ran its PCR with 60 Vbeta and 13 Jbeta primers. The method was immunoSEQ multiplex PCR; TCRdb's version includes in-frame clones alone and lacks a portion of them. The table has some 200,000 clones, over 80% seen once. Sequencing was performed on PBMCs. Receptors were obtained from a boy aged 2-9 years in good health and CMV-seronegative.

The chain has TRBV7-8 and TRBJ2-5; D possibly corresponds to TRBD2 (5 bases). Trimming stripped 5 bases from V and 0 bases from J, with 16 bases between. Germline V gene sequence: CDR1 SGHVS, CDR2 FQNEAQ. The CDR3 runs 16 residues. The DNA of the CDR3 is TGTGCCAGCAGCCCCAGGAGGCTACCTAACCAAGAGACCCAGTACTTC. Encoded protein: CASSPRRLPNQETQYF. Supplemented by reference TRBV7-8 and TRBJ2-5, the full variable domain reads GAGVSQSPRYKVAKRGQDVALRCDPISGHVSLFWYQQALGQGPEFLTYFQNEAQLDKSGLPSDRFFAERPEGSVSTLKIQRTQQEDSAVYLCASSPRRLPNQETQYFGPGTRLLVL.

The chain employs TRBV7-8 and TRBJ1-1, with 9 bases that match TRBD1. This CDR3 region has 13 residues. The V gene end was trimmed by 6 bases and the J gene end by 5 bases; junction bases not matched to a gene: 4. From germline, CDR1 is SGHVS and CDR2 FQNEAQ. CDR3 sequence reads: CASRDRGGTEAFF. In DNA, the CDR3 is TGTGCCAGCAGGGACAGGGGTGGGACTGAAGCTTTCTTT.

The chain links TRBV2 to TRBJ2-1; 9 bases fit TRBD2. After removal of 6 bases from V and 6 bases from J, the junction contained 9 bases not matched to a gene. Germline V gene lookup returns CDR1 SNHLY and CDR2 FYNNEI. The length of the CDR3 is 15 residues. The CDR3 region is CASSPWTSAGNEQFF. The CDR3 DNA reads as TGTGCCAGCAGCCCTTGGACTAGCGCGGGCAATGAGCAGTTCTTC. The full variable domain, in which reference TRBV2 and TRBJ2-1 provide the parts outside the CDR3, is EPEVTQTPSHQVTQMGQEVILRCVPISNHLYFYWYRQILGQKVEFLVSFYNNEISEKSEIFDDQFSVERPDGSNFTLKIRSTKLEDSAMYFCASSPWTSAGNEQFFGPGTRLTVL.

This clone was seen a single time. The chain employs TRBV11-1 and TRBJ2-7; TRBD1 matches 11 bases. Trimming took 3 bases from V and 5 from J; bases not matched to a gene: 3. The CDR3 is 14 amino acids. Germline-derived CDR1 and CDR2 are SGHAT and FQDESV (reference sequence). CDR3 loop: CASSLGDRGNEQYF. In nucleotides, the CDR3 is TGTGCCAGCAGCTTGGGGGACAGGGGGAACGAGCAGTACTTC.

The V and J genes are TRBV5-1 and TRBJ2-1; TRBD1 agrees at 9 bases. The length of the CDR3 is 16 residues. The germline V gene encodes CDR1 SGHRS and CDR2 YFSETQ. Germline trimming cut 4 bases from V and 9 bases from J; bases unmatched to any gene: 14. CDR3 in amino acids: CASSRGGTGYWGEQFF. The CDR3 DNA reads TGCGCCAGCAGCCGGGGAGGGACAGGGTATTGGGGTGAGCAGTTCTTC. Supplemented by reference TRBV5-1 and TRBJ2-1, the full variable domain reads KAGVTQTPRYLIKTRGQQVTLSCSPISGHRSVSWYQQTPGQGLQFLFEYFSETQRNKGNFPGRFSGRQFSNSRSEMNVSTLELGDSALYLCASSRGGTGYWGEQFFGPGTRLTVL.

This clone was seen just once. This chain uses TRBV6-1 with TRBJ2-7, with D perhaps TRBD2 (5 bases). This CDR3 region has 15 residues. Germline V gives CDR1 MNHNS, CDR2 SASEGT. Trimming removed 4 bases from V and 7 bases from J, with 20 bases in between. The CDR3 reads CASSGAAVGEVEQYF. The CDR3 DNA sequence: TGTGCCAGCAGTGGAGCCGCAGTGGGAGAGGTAGAGCAGTACTTC.

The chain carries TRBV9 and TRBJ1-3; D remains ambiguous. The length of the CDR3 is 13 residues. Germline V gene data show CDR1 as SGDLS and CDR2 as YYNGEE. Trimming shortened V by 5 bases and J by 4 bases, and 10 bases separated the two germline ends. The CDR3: CASSPLEGNTIYF. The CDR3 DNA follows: TGTGCCAGCAGTCCTTTAGAAGGAAACACCATATATTTT. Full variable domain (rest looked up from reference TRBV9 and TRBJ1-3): DSGVTQTPKHLITATGQRVTLRCSPRSGDLSVYWYQQSLDQGLQFLIQYYNGEERAKGNILERFSAQQFPDLHSELNLSSLELGDSALYFCASSPLEGNTIYFGEGSWLTVV.

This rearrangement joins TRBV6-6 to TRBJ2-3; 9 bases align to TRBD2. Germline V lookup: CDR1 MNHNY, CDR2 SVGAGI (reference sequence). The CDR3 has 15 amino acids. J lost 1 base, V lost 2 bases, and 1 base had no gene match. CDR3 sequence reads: CASSYAGGRTDTQYF. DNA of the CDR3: TGTGCCAGCAGTTACGCGGGGGGGCGCACAGATACGCAGTATTTT.

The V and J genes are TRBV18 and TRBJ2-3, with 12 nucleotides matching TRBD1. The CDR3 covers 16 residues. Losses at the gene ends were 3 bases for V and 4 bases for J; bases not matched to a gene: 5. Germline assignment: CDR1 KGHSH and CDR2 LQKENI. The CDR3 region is CASSPYRDRGPDTQYF. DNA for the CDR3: TGTGCCAGCTCACCTTACCGGGACAGGGGGCCAGATACGCAGTATTTT. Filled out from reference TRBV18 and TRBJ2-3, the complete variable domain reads NAGVMQNPRHLVRRRGQEARLRCSPMKGHSHVYWYRQLPEEGLKFMVYLQKENIIDESGMPKERFSAEFPKEGPSILRIQQVVRGDSAAYFCASSPYRDRGPDTQYFGPGTRLTVL.

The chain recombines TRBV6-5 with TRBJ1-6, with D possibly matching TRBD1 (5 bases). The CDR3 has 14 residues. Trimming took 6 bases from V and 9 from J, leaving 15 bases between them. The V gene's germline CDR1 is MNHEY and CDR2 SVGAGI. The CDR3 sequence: CASRVGGSGSPLHF. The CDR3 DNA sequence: TGTGCCAGCAGAGTGGGGGGAAGTGGTTCACCCCTCCACTTT.

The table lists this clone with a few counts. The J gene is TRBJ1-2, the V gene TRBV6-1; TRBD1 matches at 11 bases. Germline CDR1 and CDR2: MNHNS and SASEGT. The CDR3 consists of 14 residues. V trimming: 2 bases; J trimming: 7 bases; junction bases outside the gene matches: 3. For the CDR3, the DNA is TGTGCCAGCAGTGAAATTGGGACAGGGGGTGGCTACACCTTC. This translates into CASSEIGTGGGYTF.

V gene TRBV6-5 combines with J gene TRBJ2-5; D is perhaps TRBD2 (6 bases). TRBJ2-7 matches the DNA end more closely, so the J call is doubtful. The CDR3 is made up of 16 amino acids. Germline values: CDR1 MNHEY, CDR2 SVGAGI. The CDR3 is CASSYGAGQGLVEQYF. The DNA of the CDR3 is TGTGCCAGCAGTTACGGGGCGGGGCAGGGTCTCGTCGAGCAGTACTTC.

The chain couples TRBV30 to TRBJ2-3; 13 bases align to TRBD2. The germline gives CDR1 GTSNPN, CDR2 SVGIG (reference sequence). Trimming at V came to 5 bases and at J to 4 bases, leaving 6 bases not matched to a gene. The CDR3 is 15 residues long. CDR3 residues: CAWVSGLAGADTQYF. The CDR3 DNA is TGTGCCTGGGTATCTGGACTAGCGGGAGCAGATACGCAGTATTTT.

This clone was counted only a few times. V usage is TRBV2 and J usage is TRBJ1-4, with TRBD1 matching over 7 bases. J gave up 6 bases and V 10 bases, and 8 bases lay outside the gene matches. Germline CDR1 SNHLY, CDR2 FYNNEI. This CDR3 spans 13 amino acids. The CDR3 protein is CATIQGTDEKLFF. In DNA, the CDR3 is TGTGCCACCATACAGGGGACCGATGAAAAACTGTTTTTT. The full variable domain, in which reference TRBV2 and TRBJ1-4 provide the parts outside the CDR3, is EPEVTQTPSHQVTQMGQEVILRCVPISNHLYFYWYRQILGQKVEFLVSFYNNEISEKSEIFDDQFSVERPDGSNFTLKIRSTKLEDSAMYFCATIQGTDEKLFFGSGTQLSVL.

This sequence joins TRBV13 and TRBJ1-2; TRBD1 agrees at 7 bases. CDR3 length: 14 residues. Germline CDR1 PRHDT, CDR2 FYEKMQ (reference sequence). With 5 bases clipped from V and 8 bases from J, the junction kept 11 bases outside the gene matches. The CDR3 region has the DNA TGTGCCAGCAGCGCTCGGGACAGCATCTGGGGCTACACCTTC. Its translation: CASSARDSIWGYTF. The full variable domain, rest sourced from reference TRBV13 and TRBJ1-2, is AAGVIQSPRHLIKEKRETATLKCYPIPRHDTVYWYQQGPGQDPQFLISFYEKMQSDKGSIPDRFSAQQFSDYHSELNMSSLELGDSALYFCASSARDSIWGYTFGSGTRLTVV.

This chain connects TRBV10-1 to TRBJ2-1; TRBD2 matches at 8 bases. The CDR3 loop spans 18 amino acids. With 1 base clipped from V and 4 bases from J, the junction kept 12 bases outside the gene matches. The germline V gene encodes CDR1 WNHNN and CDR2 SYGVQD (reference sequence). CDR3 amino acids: CASSEWTVEVAGYNEQFF. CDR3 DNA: TGCGCCAGCAGTGAGTGGACAGTGGAGGTAGCGGGGTACAATGAGCAGTTCTTC.

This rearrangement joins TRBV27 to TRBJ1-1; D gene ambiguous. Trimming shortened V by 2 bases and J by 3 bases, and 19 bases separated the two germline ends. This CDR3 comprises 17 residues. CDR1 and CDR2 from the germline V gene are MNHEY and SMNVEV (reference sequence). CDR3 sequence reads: CASSLRGRKGFDTEAFF. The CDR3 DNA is TGTGCCAGCAGTTTACGGGGTAGAAAAGGATTCGACACTGAAGCTTTCTTT.

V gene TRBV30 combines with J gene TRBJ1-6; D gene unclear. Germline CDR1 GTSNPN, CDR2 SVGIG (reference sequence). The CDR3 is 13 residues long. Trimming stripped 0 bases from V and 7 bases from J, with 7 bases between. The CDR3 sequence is CAWSVEGNSPLHF. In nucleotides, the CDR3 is TGTGCCTGGAGTGTGGAGGGCAATTCACCCCTCCACTTT.

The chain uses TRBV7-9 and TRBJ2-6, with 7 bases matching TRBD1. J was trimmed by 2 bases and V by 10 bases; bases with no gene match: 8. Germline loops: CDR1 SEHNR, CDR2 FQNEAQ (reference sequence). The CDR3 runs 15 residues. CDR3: CATPDRAAGANVLTF. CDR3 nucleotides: TGTGCCACTCCAGACAGGGCGGCTGGGGCCAACGTCCTGACTTTC.

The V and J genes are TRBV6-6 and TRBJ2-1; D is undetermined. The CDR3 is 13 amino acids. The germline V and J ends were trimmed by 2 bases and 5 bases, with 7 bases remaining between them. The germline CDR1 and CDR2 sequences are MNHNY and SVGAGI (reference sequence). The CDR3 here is CASSYQRDNEQFF. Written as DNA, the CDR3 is TGTGCCAGCAGTTACCAACGAGACAATGAGCAGTTCTTC.

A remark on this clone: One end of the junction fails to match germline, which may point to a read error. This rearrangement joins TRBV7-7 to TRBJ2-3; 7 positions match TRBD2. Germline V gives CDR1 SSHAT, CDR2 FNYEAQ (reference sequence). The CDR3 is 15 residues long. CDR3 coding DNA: TGTGCTAGCAGTTATGGACTAGGAGGAGCAGATACGCAGTATTTT. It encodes CASSYGLGGADTQYF.

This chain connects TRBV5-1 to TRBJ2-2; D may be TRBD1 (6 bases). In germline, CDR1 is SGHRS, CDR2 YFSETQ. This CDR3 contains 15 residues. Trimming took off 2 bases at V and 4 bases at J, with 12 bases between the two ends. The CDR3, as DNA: TGCGCCAGCAGCTTAAGACAGGACCGCACCGGGGAGCTGTTTTTT. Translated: CASSLRQDRTGELFF.

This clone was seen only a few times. In nucleotides, the CDR3 is TGTGCCAGCAGCTCGGACAGAACCTATGGCTACACCTTC. Its translation: CASSSDRTYGYTF. This rearrangement joins TRBV13 to TRBJ1-2; tentative D call: TRBD1 (6 bases). The CDR3 length is 13 residues. CDR1 and CDR2 (germline): PRHDT, FYEKMQ (reference sequence). The V gene lost 4 bases and the J gene lost 4 bases, with 10 bases spanning the gap.

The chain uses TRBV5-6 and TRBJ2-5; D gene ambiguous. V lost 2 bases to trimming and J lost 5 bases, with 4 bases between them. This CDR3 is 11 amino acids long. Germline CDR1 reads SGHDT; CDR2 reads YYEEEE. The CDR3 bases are TGTGCCAGCAGCTTCGCGGAGACCCAGTACTTC. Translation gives CASSFAETQYF.

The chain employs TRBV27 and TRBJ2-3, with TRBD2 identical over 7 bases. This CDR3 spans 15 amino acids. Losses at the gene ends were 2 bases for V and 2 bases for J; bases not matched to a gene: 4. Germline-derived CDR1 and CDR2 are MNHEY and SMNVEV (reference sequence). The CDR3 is CASSLLAALTDTQYF. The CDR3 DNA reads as TGTGCCAGCAGTTTACTAGCGGCCCTCACAGATACGCAGTATTTT.